These 24 T cell receptor beta chains were all obtained from the same sample, sequenced in a study of cytomegalovirus exposure and HLA in healthy donors. Repertoires were generated with immunoSEQ multiplex PCR, while TCRdb's copy carries only in-frame clones and drops some. Here the sample spans hundreds of thousands of clones, around four fifths being singletons. The material sequenced was PBMCs. These receptor sequences come from a woman in her 30s in good health and CMV-seropositive.

V is TRBV19 and J is TRBJ2-3; D not resolved. Germline values: CDR1 LNHDA, CDR2 SQIVND (reference sequence). Trimming took off 7 bases at V and 0 bases at J, with 17 bases between the two ends. The CDR3 is 16 residues long. As DNA, the CDR3 is TGTGCCAGTACCCCCACGGGCGCCGCTAGCACAGATACGCAGTATTTT. Its protein product is CASTPTGAASTDTQYF.

This rearrangement joins TRBV19 to TRBJ1-5; D is unresolved. The CDR3 extends over 14 amino acids. Germline CDR1 and CDR2: LNHDA and SQIVND (reference sequence). V was cut by 6 bases and J by 0 bases, with 9 bases left in between. This CDR3 reads CASSPALSNQPQHF. The CDR3 nucleotides read TGTGCCAGTAGCCCTGCACTTAGCAATCAGCCCCAGCATTTT.

This CDR3 reads CASSLASLYEQYF. In nucleotides, the CDR3 is TGTGCCAGCAGCTTGGCGTCTCTCTACGAGCAGTACTTC. This chain links TRBV5-6 with TRBJ2-7; D not resolved. This CDR3 has 13 amino acids. Per germline, CDR1 SGHDT and CDR2 YYEEEE. V lost 0 bases and J lost 3, with 7 bases in between.

The J gene is TRBJ1-3, the V gene TRBV30; D not certain. Trimming shortened V by 4 bases and J by 0 bases, and 10 bases separated the two germline ends. This CDR3 is built from 14 residues. Germline V lookup: CDR1 GTSNPN, CDR2 SVGIG (reference sequence). CDR3 loop: CAWTGTNSGNTIYF. DNA of the CDR3: TGTGCCTGGACCGGCACCAACTCTGGAAACACCATATATTTT.

The chain has TRBV5-1 and TRBJ2-2; 7 bases map to TRBD2. Germline V CDR1 and CDR2: SGHRS, YFSETQ. V trimming: 4 bases; J trimming: 5 bases; junction bases outside the gene matches: 8. This CDR3 is built from 15 residues. CDR3 nucleotide sequence: TGCGCCAGCAGCATCGGACTAGGTTGGACCGGGGAGCTGTTTTTT. It encodes CASSIGLGWTGELFF.

The chain combines TRBV28 with TRBJ1-1; D gene uncertain. Trimming stripped 4 bases from V and 7 bases from J, with 13 bases between. CDR1 and CDR2 from the germline V gene are MDHEN and SYDVKM. The CDR3 has 13 residues. This CDR3 reads CASSSAVGNEAFF. In DNA form, the CDR3 reads TGTGCCAGCAGTTCAGCGGTGGGAAATGAAGCTTTCTTT.

In nucleotides, the CDR3 is TGTGCCAGCAGCTCGGCTACTGAAGCTTTCTTT. This translates into CASSSATEAFF. J is TRBJ1-1 and V is TRBV5-4, with D unclear. Germline V CDR1 and CDR2: SGHNT, YYREEE (reference sequence). The germline V and J ends were trimmed by 3 bases and 5 bases, with 5 bases remaining between them. The CDR3 sequence is 11 residues long.

This rearrangement joins TRBV10-1 to TRBJ2-1, with TRBD2 identical over 11 bases. This CDR3 contains 18 residues. With V trimmed by 4 bases and J by 2 bases, 10 bases remained unmatched. Germline CDR1 WNHNN, CDR2 SYGVQD (reference sequence). The CDR3 region is CASSGEPGLAEPYNEQFF. CDR3 sequence (DNA): TGCGCCAGCAGTGGGGAACCGGGACTAGCGGAGCCCTACAATGAGCAGTTCTTC.

The chain uses TRBV5-6 and TRBJ2-7, with D possibly being TRBD2 (5 bases). The length of the CDR3 is 14 residues. The ends were cut back, 1 base at V and 0 bases at J, with 8 bases in the middle. CDR1 SGHDT and CDR2 YYEEEE come from the germline V gene. The CDR3 spells CASSLSGYSYEQYF. CDR3 bases: TGTGCCAGCAGCTTGTCGGGATACTCCTACGAGCAGTACTTC.

The gene calls are TRBV11-2 and TRBJ2-1; 9 nucleotides align to TRBD2. V lost 0 bases to trimming and J lost 6 bases; unmatched junction nucleotides: 6. Per germline, CDR1 SGHAT and CDR2 FQNNGV. The CDR3 sequence is 16 residues long. Written as DNA, the CDR3 is TGTGCCAGCAGCTTAGATCTCCTAGCGGGATTCAATGAGCAGTTCTTC. Its translation is CASSLDLLAGFNEQFF.

This clone was picked up one time. The rearrangement uses TRBV30 and TRBJ1-2; D call uncertain. CDR3 length: 11 residues. Deletions cut 1 base from V and 8 bases from J, with 8 bases between. Germline V gene data show CDR1 as GTSNPN and CDR2 as SVGIG (reference sequence). The CDR3 loop is CAWSEWRGYTF. CDR3 coding DNA: TGTGCCTGGAGTGAATGGAGGGGCTACACCTTC.

The rearrangement uses TRBV4-3 and TRBJ2-3; 7 nucleotides agree with TRBD2. After removal of 4 bases from V and 7 bases from J, the junction contained 8 bases not matched to a gene. From germline, CDR1 is LGHNA and CDR2 YSLEER. This CDR3 has 14 residues. CDR3 sequence reads: CASSLGTTDYTQYF. The DNA of the CDR3 is TGCGCCAGCAGCCTCGGGACTACCGACTATACGCAGTATTTT.

The chain carries TRBV19 and TRBJ2-6; the D is unclear. Germline assignment: CDR1 LNHDA and CDR2 SQIVND (reference sequence). V lost 4 bases, J lost 0 bases, and 7 bases lay in between. The CDR3 has 15 amino acids. The CDR3 bases are TGTGCCAGTAGTAAGTGGAGCTCTGGGGCCAACGTCCTGACTTTC. It specifies CASSKWSSGANVLTF.

CDR3 sequence: CASSLFWGAGANVLTF. CDR3 nucleotide sequence: TGTGCCAGCAGTTTATTTTGGGGGGCTGGGGCCAACGTCCTGACTTTC. The chain combines TRBV27 with TRBJ2-6, with D tentatively TRBD2 (6 bases). Per germline, CDR1 MNHEY and CDR2 SMNVEV (reference sequence). Between the trimmed V and J ends, which lost 1 base and 2 bases, there was a span of 9 bases. This CDR3 spans 16 amino acids.

The chain employs TRBV30 and TRBJ1-2; no clear D gene. The V and J ends lost 5 bases and 0 bases respectively, with 16 bases between them. CDR3 length: 15 amino acids. Per the germline V gene, CDR1 is GTSNPN and CDR2 is SVGIG (reference sequence). CDR3 DNA sequence: TGTGCCTGGGAAACCCCCGGCGAGACTAACTATGGCTACACCTTC. Its protein product is CAWETPGETNYGYTF.

V usage is TRBV4-1 and J usage is TRBJ2-3, with 8 bases aligning to TRBD1. V dropped 2 bases and J dropped 2; count of bases not matched to a gene: 6. The germline V gene has CDR1 MGHRA and CDR2 YSYEKL. CDR3 length equals 16 residues. CDR3 bases: TGCGCCAGCAGCCAACACGGACAGGGCCCCACAGATACGCAGTATTTT. It specifies CASSQHGQGPTDTQYF.

The chain uses TRBV4-1 and TRBJ2-1, with TRBD1 as a possible D gene (6 bases). Trimming pared 5 bases from V and 2 bases from J, leaving 13 bases between. CDR1 and CDR2 from the germline V gene are MGHRA and YSYEKL. The CDR3 contains 15 residues. The CDR3: CASSWQQGTYNEQFF. The CDR3 coding sequence is TGCGCCAGCAGCTGGCAACAGGGAACCTACAATGAGCAGTTCTTC.

This sequence joins TRBV6-5 and TRBJ2-7; D gene unclear. CDR3 size: 14 residues. Germline CDR1 MNHEY, CDR2 SVGAGI. The germline V and J ends were trimmed by 2 bases and 1 base, with 9 bases remaining between them. Here the CDR3 DNA reads TGTGCCAGCAGTTACGCGAGACAATCCTACGAGCAGTACTTC. It translates to CASSYARQSYEQYF.

The chain joins TRBV5-6 to TRBJ1-2; D not resolved. The V gene's germline CDR1 is SGHDT and CDR2 YYEEEE. CDR3 length: 13 amino acids. Trimming took 0 bases from V and 2 from J, leaving 5 bases between them. The CDR3 spells CASSLDRNYGYTF. The CDR3 DNA follows: TGTGCCAGCAGCTTGGACAGAAACTATGGCTACACCTTC.

The count of this clone is one. V and J are TRBV19 and TRBJ1-1, with D unclear. CDR3 length equals 14 residues. V was shortened by 3 bases and J by 4 bases, with 12 bases between the two germline ends. The germline CDR1 and CDR2 sequences are LNHDA and SQIVND (reference sequence). The CDR3 loop is CASSIGGRTTEAFF. CDR3 coding DNA: TGTGCCAGTAGTATTGGCGGGCGGACCACTGAAGCTTTCTTT.

This clone is labeled as medium-sized. The chain combines TRBV6-1 with TRBJ2-7; D not resolved. This CDR3 region has 14 residues. The V gene lost 8 bases and the J gene lost 7 bases, with 21 bases spanning the gap. Germline values: CDR1 MNHNS, CDR2 SASEGT. The CDR3 nucleotides are TGTGCCAGCTCCACGTCACATGACTTTGGAGAGCAGTACTTC. This codes for CASSTSHDFGEQYF.

This chain uses TRBV30 with TRBJ2-1; possibly TRBD2 for D (6 bases). The CDR3 is 12 amino acids. CDR1 GTSNPN and CDR2 SVGIG come from the germline V gene (reference sequence). V lost 6 bases to trimming and J lost 6 bases, with 12 bases between them. CDR3 protein: CACRTSRNEQFF. The CDR3 region has the DNA TGTGCCTGCCGTACTAGCCGCAATGAGCAGTTCTTC.

The chain recombines TRBV7-6 with TRBJ1-2; D may be TRBD1 (6 bases). This CDR3 contains 13 residues. Trimming took 5 bases from V and 5 from J, leaving 12 bases between them. The germline CDR1 and CDR2 sequences are SGHVS and FNYEAQ. This CDR3 reads CASSEIQGYGYTF. In DNA, the CDR3 is TGTGCCAGCAGCGAAATCCAGGGGTATGGCTACACCTTC.

The genes are TRBV5-1 and TRBJ2-4, with D perhaps being TRBD1 or TRBD2 (5 bases each). The CDR3 is 14 amino acids. Looked up from germline, CDR1 is SGHRS and CDR2 is YFSETQ. The germline V and J ends were trimmed by 0 bases and 7 bases, with 11 bases remaining between them. The CDR3 spells CASSLAGPWNIQYF. The CDR3, as DNA: TGCGCCAGCAGCTTGGCGGGACCTTGGAACATTCAGTACTTC.